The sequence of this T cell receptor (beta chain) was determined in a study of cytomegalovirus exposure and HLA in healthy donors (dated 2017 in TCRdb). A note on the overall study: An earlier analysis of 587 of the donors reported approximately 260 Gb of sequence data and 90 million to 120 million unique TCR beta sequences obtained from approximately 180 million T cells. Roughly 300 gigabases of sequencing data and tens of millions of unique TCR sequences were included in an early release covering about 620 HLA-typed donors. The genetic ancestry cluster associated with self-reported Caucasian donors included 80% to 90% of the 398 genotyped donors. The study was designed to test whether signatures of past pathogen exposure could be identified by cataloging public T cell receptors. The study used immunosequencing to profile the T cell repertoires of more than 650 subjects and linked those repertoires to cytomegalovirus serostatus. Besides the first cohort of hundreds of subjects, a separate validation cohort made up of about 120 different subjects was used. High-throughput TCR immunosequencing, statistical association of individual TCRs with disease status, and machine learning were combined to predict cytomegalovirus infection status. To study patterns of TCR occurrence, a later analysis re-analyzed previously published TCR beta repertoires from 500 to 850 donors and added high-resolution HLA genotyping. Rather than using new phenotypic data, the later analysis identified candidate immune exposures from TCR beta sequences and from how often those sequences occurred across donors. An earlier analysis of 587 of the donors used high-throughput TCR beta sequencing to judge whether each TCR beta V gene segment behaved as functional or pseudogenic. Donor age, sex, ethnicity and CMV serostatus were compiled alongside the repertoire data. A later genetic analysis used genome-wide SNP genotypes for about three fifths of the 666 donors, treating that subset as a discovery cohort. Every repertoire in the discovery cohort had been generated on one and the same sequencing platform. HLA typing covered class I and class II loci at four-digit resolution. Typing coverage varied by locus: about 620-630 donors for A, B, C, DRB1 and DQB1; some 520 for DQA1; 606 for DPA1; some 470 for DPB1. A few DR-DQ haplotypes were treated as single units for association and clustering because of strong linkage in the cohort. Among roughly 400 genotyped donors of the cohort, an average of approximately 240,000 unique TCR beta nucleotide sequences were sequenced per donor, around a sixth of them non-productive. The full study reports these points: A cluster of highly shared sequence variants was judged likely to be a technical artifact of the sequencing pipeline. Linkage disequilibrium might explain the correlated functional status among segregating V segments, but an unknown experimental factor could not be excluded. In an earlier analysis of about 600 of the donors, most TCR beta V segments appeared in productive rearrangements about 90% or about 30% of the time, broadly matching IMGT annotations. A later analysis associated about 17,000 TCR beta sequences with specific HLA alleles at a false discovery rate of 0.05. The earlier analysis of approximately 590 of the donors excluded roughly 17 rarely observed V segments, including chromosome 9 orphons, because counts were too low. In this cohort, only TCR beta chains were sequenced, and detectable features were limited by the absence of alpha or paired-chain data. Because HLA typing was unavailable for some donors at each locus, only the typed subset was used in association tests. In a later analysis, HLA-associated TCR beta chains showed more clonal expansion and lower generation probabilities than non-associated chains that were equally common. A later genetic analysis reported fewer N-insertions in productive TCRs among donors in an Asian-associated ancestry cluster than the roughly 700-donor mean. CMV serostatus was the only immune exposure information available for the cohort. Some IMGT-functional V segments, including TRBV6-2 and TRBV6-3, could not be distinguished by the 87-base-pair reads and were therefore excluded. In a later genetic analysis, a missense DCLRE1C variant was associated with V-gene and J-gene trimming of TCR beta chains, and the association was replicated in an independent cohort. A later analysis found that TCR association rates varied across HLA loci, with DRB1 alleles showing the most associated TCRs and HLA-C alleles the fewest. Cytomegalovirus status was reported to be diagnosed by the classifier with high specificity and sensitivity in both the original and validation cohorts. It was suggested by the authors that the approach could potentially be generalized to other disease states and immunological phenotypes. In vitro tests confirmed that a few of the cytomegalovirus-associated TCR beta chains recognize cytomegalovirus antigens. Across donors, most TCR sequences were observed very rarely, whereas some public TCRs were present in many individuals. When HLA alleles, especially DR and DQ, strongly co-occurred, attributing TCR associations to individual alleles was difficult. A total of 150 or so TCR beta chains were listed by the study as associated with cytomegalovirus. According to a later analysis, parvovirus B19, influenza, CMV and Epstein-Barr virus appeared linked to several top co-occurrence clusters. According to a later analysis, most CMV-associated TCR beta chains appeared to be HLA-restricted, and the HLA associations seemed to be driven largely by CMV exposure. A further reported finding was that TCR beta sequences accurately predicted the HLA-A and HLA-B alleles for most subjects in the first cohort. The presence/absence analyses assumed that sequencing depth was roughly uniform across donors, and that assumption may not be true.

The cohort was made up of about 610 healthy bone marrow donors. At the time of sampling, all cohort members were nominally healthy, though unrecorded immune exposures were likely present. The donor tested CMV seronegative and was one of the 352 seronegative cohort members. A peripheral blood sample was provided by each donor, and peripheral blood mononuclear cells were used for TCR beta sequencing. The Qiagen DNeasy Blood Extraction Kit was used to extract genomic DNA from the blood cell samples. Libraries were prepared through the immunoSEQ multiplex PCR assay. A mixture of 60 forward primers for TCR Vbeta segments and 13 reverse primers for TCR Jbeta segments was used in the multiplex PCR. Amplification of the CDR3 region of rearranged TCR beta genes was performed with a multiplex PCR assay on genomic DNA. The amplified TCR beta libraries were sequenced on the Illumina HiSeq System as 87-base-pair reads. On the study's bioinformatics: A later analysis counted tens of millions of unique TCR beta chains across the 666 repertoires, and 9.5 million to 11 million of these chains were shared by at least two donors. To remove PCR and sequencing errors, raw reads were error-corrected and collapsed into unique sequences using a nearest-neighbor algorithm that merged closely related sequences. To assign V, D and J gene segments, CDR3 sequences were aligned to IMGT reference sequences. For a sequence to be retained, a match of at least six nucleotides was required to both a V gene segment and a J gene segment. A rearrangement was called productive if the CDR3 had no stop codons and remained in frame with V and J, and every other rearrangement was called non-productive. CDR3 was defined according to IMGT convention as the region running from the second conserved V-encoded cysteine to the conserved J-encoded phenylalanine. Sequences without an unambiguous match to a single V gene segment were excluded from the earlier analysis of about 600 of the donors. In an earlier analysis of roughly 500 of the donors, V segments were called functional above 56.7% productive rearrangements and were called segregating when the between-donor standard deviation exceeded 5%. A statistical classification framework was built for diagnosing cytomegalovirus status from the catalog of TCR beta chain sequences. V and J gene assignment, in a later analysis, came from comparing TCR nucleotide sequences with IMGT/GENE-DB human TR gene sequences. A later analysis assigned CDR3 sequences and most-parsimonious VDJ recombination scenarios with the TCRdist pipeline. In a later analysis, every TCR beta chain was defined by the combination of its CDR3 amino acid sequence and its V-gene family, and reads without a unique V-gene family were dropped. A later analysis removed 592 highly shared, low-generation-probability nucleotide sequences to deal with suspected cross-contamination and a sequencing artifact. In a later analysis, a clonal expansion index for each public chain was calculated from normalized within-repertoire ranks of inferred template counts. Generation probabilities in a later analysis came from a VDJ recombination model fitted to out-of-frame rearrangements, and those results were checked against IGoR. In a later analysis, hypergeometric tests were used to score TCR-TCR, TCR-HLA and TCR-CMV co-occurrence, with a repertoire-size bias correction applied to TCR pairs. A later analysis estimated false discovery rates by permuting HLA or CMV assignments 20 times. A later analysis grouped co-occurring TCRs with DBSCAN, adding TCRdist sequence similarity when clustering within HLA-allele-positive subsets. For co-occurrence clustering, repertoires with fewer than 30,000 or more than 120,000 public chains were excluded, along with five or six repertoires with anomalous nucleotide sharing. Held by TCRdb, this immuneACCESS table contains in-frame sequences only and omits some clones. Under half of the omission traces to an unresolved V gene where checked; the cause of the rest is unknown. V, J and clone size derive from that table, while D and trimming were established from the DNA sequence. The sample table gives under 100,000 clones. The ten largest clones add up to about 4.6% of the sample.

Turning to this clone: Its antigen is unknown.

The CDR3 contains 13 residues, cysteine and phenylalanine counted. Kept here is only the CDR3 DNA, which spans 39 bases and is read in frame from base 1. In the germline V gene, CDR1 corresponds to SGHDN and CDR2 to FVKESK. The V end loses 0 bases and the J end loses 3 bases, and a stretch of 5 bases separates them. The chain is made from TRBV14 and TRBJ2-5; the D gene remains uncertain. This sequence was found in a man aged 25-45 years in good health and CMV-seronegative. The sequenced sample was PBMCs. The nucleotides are TGTGCCAGCAGCCAAGATGCAGAAGAGACCCAGTACTTC. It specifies CASSQDAEETQYF.